What follows are 2 T cell receptor beta chains derived from one specimen sequenced in a study of neurological immune-mediated disorders. Sample time point: longitudinal time-point 3. TCRdb recomputed calls from the 5' RACE reads with MiXCR, one row per CDR3 protein. In the table there are roughly 48,000 distinct CDR3 sequences, approximately 11% of which are singletons. Input material: PBMCs. Receptors were obtained from a male donor with HTLV-1-associated myelopathy (HAM/TSP).

This clonotype was observed many times. The genes are TRBV12-3 or TRBV12-4 and TRBJ2-2; 12 positions match TRBD2. The CDR3 runs 18 residues. The V gene end was trimmed by 5 bases and the J gene end by 1 base; junction bases not matched to a gene: 8. CDR3 coding DNA: TGTGCCAGCAGTACGCTAGCGGGGGGGGCCGGGAACACCGGGGAGCTGTTTTTT. This gives the protein CASSTLAGGAGNTGELFF.

The gene calls are TRBV20-1 and TRBJ1-2; D remains ambiguous. V was shortened by 6 bases and J by 8 bases, with 22 bases between the two germline ends. The germline V gene encodes CDR1 DFQATT and CDR2 SNEGSKA (reference sequence). CDR3 length equals 14 residues. CDR3 DNA sequence: TGCAGTGCCACCCACACCAGATGGGCATGGGGCTACACCTTC. Amino acid sequence: CSATHTRWAWGYTF.